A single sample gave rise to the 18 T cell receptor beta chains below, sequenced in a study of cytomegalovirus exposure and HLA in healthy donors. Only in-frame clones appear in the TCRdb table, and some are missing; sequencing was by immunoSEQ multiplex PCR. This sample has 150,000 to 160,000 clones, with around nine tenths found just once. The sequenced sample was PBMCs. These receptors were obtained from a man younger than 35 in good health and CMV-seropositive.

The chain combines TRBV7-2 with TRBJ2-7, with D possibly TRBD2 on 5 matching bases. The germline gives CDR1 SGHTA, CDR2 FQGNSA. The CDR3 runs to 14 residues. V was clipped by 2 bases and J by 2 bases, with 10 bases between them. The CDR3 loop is CASSLREGTYEQYF. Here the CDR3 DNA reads TGTGCCAGCAGCTTACGCGAGGGCACCTACGAGCAGTACTTC.

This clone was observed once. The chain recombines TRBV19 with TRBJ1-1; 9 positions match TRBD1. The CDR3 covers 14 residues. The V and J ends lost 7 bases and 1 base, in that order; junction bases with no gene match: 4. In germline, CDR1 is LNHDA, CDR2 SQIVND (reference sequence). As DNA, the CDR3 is TGTGCCAGTAATACAGGGGGCCGGAACACTGAAGCTTTCTTT. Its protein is CASNTGGRNTEAFF.

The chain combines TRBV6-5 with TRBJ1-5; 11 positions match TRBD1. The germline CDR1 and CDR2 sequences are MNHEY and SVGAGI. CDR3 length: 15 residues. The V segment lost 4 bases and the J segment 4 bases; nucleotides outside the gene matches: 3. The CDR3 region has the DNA TGTGCCAGCAGTTCAGGACAGGGGGCGAATCAGCCCCAGCATTTT. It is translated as CASSSGQGANQPQHF.

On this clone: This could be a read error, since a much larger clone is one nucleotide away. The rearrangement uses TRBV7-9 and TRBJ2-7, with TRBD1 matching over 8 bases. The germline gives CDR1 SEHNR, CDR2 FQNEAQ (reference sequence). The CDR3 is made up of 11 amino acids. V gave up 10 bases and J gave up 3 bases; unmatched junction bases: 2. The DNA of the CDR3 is TGTGCCATCGGACAGGGCTACGAGCAGTACTTC. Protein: CAIGQGYEQYF.

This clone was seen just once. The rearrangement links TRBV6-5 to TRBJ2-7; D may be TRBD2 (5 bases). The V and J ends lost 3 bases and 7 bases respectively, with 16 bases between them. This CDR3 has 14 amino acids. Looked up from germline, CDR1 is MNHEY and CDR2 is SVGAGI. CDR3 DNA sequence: TGTGCCAGCAGTTATCACCGGGATACGGGGGAGCAGTACTTC. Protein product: CASSYHRDTGEQYF.

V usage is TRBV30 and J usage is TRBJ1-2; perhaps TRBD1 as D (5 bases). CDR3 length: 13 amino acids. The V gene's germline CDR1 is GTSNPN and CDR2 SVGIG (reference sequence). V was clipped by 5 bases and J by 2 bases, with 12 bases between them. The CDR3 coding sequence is TGTGCCTGGCACGGACAATCGAACTATGGCTACACCTTC. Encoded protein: CAWHGQSNYGYTF.

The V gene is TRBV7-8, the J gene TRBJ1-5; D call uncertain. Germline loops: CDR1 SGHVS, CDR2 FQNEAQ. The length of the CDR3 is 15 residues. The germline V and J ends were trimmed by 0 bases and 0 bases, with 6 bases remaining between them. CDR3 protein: CASSLAQISNQPQHF. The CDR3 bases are TGTGCCAGCAGCTTAGCGCAGATTAGCAATCAGCCCCAGCATTTT. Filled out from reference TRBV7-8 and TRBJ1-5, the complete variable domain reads GAGVSQSPRYKVAKRGQDVALRCDPISGHVSLFWYQQALGQGPEFLTYFQNEAQLDKSGLPSDRFFAERPEGSVSTLKIQRTQQEDSAVYLCASSLAQISNQPQHFGDGTRLSIL.

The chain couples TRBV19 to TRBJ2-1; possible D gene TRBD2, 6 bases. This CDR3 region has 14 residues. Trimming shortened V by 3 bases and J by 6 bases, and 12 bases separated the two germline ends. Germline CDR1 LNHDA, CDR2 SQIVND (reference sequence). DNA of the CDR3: TGTGCCAGTAGTATCTCGGGAGTACGCAATGAGCAGTTCTTC. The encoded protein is CASSISGVRNEQFF.

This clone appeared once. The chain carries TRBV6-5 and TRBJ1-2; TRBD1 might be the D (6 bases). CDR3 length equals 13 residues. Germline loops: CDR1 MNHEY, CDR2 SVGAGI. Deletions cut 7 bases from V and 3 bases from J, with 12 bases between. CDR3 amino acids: CASTLKGDYGYTF. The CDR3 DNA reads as TGTGCCAGCACCCTCAAGGGGGACTATGGCTACACCTTC.

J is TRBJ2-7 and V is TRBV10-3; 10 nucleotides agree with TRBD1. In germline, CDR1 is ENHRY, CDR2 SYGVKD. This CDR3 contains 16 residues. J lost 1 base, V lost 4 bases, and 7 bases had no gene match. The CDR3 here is CAISARDRGTSYEQYF. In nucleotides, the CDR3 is TGTGCCATCAGTGCACGGGACAGGGGTACGTCCTACGAGCAGTACTTC.

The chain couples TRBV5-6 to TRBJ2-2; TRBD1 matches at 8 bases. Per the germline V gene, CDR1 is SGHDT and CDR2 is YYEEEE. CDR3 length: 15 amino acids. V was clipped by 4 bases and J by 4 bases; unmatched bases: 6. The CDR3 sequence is CASSQGAYRTGELFF. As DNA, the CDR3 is TGTGCCAGCAGCCAGGGGGCCTACCGCACCGGGGAGCTGTTTTTT.

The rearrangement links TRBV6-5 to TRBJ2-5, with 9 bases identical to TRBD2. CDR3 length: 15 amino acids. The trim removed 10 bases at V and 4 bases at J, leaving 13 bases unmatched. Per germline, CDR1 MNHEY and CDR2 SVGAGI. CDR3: CATTPREGLVETQYF. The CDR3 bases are TGTGCCACCACGCCGCGGGAGGGCCTAGTAGAGACCCAGTACTTC.

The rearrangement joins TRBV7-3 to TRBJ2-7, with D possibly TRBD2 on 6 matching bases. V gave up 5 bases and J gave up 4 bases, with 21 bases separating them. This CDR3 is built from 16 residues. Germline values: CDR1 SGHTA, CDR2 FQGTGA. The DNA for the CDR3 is TGTGCCAGCAGCCCTGCGGGAAGAGGGGCGATATACGAGCAGTACTTC. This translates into CASSPAGRGAIYEQYF.

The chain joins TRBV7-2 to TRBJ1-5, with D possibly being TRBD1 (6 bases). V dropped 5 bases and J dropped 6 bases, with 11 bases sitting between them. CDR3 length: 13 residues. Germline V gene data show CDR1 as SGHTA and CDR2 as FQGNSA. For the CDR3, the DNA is TGTGCCAGCAGCAGGGGGTGGAGTCAGCCCCAGCATTTT. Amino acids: CASSRGWSQPQHF.

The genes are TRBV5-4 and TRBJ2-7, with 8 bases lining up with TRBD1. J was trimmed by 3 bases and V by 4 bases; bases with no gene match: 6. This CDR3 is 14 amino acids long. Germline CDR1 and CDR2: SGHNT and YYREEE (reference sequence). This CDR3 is CASSLQGARYEQYF. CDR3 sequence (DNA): TGTGCCAGCAGCCTCCAGGGGGCGCGCTACGAGCAGTACTTC.

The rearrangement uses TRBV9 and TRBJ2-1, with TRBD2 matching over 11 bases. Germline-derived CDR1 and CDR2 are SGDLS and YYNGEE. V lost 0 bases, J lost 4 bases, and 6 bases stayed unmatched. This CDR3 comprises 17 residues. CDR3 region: CASSVAGSGGVYNEQFF. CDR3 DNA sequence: TGTGCCAGCAGCGTAGCGGGTAGCGGGGGGGTTTACAATGAGCAGTTCTTC.

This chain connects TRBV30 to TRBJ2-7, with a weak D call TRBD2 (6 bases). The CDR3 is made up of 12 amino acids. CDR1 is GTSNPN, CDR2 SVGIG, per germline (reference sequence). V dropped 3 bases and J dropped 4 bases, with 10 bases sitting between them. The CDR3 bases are TGTGCCTGGAGCCGCGGGGCATACGAGCAGTACTTC. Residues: CAWSRGAYEQYF.

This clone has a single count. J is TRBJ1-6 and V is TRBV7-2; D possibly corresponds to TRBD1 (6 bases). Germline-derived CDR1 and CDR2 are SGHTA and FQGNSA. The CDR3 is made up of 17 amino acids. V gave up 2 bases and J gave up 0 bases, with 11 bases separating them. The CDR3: CASSLQGPSSYNSPLHF. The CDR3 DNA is TGTGCCAGCAGCTTACAGGGGCCGAGCTCCTATAATTCACCCCTCCACTTT.